A selection of T cell receptor beta chains follows, all from one sample in a study of blood T cell repertoires in COVID-19. TCRdb's copy holds only in-frame clones and misses some; the assay was immunoSEQ multiplex PCR. The table includes 300,000 to 450,000 clones, about 90% detected once. The specimen was peripheral blood. Receptors were obtained from a woman aged 60-75 years with COVID-19, enrolled during active disease. CDR3s include the opening cysteine and the closing phenylalanine or tryptophan. A D gene is named only where the DNA matches it firmly.

D	V	J	DNA	CDR3
NA	TRBV6-5	TRBJ2-7	TGTGCCAGCGGGGGAGGAGGGTCGTGGGACGAGCAGTACTTC	CASGGGGSWDEQYF
TRBD1	TRBV6-1	TRBJ2-2	TGTGCCAGCAGTGAAGCGCTGACAGGGGTATACACCGGGGAGCTGTTTTTT	CASSEALTGVYTGELFF
TRBD2	TRBV5-1	TRBJ2-2	TGCGCCAGCAGCGCGCTAGCGGGGGGGCCCGGCGGGGAGCTGTTTTTT	CASSALAGGPGGELFF
NA	TRBV24-1	TRBJ2-5	TGTGCCACCAGTGACTCTACAGGGCCAGGGGAGACCCAGTACTTC	CATSDSTGPGETQYF
NA	TRBV19	TRBJ1-5	TGTGCCAGTACACGAGTTTGGAATCAGCCCCAGCATTTT	CASTRVWNQPQHF
TRBD1	TRBV6-6	TRBJ1-3	TGTGCCAGCAGTTTCGGACAGGGGCGAAACACCATATATTTT	CASSFGQGRNTIYF
TRBD1	TRBV6-4	TRBJ1-2	TGTGCCAGCAGTGCGGACAGGGGCTATGGCTACACCTTC	CASSADRGYGYTF
NA	TRBV21-1	TRBJ2-7	TGTGCCAGCACCCTCTGGACAGGGGTCGAGGAGCAGTACTTC	CASTLWTGVEEQYF
NA	TRBV25-1	TRBJ1-2	TGTGCCAGCAGTGACTCCCAGAGGGTCGGCTACACCTTC	CASSDSQRVGYTF
NA	TRBV19	TRBJ2-7	TGTGCCAGTAGTCCGGGGTTGGGAAGGAGCTACGAGCAGTACTTC	CASSPGLGRSYEQYF